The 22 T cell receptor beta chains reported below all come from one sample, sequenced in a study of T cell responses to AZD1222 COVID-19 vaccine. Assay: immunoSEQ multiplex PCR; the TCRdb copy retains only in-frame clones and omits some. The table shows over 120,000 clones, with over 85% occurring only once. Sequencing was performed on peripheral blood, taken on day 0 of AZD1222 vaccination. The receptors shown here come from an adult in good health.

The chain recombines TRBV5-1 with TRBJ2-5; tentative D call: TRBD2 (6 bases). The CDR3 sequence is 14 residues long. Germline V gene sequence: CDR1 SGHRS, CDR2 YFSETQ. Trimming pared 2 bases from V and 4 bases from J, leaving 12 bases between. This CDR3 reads CASSFGGSGETQYF. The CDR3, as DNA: TGCGCCAGCAGCTTCGGGGGATCGGGAGAGACCCAGTACTTC.

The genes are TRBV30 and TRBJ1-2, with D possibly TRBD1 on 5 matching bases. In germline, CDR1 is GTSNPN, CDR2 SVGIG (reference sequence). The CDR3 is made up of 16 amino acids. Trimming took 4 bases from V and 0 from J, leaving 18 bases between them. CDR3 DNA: TGTGCCTGGATCCGACCCGGGACGCACACTAACTATGGCTACACCTTC. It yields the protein CAWIRPGTHTNYGYTF.

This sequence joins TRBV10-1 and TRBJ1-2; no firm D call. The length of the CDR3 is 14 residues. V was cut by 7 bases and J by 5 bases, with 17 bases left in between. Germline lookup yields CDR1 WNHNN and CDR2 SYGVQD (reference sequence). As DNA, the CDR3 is TGCGCCAGCACCCCAGGTCTTCGACCGTATGGCTACACCTTC. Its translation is CASTPGLRPYGYTF.

The CDR3 region is CASSPPGGGYTF. The CDR3 DNA sequence: TGTGCCAGCAGCCCCCCCGGCGGTGGCTACACCTTC. This rearrangement joins TRBV7-3 to TRBJ1-2, with D unclear. The CDR3 spans 12 residues. Trimming pared 5 bases from V and 7 bases from J, leaving 11 bases between. Germline V gene lookup returns CDR1 SGHTA and CDR2 FQGTGA.

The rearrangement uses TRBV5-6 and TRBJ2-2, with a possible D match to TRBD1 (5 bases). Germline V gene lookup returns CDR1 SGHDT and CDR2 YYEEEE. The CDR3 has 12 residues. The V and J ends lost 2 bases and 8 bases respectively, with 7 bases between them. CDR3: CASSLNRGELFF. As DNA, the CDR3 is TGTGCCAGCAGCTTAAACAGGGGGGAGCTGTTTTTT.

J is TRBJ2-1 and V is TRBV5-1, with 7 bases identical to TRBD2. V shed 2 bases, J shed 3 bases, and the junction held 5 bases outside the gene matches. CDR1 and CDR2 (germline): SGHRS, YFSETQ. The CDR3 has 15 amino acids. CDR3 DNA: TGCGCCAGCAGCTTCCTTCGGGAGGACTACAATGAGCAGTTCTTC. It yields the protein CASSFLREDYNEQFF.

The CDR3: CASSLVGGSSETQYF. For the CDR3, the DNA is TGTGCCAGCAGCTTAGTTGGCGGGAGTTCAGAGACCCAGTACTTC. The rearrangement joins TRBV11-2 to TRBJ2-5, with TRBD2 matching 7 bases. CDR1 is SGHAT, CDR2 FQNNGV, per germline. This CDR3 is 15 amino acids long. The junction had 6 bases not matched to a gene; V was cut back by 1 base and J by 4 bases.

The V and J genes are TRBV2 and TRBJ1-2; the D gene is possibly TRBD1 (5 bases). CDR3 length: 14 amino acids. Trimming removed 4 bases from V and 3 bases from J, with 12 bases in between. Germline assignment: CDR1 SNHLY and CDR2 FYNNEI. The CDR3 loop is CASSVWGYHYGYTF. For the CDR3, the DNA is TGTGCCAGCAGTGTGTGGGGCTATCACTATGGCTACACCTTC. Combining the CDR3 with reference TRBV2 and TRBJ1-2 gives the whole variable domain EPEVTQTPSHQVTQMGQEVILRCVPISNHLYFYWYRQILGQKVEFLVSFYNNEISEKSEIFDDQFSVERPDGSNFTLKIRSTKLEDSAMYFCASSVWGYHYGYTFGSGTRLTVV.

CDR3 nucleotides: TGCGCCAGTCGAGGGGACAACTATGGCTACACCTTC. Its translation: CASRGDNYGYTF. This sequence joins TRBV5-1 and TRBJ1-2; TRBD1 might be the D (5 bases). This CDR3 has 12 residues. Deletions cut 8 bases from V and 2 bases from J, with 10 bases between. CDR1 and CDR2 (germline): SGHRS, YFSETQ. The variable domain in full, completed from reference TRBV5-1 and TRBJ1-2, reads KAGVTQTPRYLIKTRGQQVTLSCSPISGHRSVSWYQQTPGQGLQFLFEYFSETQRNKGNFPGRFSGRQFSNSRSEMNVSTLELGDSALYLCASRGDNYGYTFGSGTRLTVV.

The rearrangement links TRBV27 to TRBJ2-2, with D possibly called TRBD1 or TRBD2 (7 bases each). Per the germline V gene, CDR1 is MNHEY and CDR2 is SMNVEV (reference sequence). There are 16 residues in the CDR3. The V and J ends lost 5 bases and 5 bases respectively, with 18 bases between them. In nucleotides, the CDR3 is TGTGCCAGCAGTCCTTTGGGGCAGGGGGGGACCGGGGAGCTGTTTTTT. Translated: CASSPLGQGGTGELFF.

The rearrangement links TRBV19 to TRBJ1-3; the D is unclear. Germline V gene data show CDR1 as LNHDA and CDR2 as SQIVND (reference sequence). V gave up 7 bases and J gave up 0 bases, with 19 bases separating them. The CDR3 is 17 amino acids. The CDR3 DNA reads TGTGCCAGTACCGAGGAGAGGGAACCACGCTCTGGAAACACCATATATTTT. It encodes CASTEEREPRSGNTIYF.

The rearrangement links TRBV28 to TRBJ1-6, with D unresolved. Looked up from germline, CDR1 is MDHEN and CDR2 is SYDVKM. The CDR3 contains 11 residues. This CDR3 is CASRGNSPLHF. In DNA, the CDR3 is TGTGCTTCGCGCGGTAATTCACCCCTCCACTTT.

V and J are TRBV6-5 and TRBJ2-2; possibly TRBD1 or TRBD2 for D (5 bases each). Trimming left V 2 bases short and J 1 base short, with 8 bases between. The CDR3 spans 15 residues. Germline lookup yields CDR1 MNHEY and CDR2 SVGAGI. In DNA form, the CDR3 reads TGTGCCAGCAGTTACGGGGACGGGAACACCGGGGAGCTGTTTTTT. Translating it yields CASSYGDGNTGELFF.

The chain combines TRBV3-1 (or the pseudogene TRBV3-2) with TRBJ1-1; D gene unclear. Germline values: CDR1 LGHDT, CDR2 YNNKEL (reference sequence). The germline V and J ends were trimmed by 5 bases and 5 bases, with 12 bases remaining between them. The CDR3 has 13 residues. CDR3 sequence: CASSKTRETEAFF. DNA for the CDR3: TGTGCCAGCAGCAAGACCAGAGAGACTGAAGCTTTCTTT.

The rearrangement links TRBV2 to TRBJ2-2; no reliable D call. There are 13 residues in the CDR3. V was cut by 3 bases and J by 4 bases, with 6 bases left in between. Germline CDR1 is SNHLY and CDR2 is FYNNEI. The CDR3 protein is CASSEEPTGELFF. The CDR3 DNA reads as TGTGCCAGCAGTGAGGAACCCACCGGGGAGCTGTTTTTT.

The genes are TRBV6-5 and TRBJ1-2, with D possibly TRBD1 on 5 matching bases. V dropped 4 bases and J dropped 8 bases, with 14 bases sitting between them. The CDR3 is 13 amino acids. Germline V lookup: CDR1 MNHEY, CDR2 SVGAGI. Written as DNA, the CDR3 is TGTGCCAGCAGTTCCGCAGGGTTGGGCGGCTACACCTTC. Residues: CASSSAGLGGYTF.

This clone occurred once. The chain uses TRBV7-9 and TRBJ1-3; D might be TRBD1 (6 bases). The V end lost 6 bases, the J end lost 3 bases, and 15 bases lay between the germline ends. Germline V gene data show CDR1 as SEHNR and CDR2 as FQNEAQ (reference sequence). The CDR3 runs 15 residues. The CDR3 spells CASSRDGGRGNTIYF. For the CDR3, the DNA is TGTGCCAGCAGTAGGGACGGGGGCCGTGGAAACACCATATATTTT.

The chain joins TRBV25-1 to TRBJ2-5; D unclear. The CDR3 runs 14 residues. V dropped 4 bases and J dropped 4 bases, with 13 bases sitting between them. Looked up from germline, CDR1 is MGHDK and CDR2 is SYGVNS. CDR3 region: CASSASTRGETQYF. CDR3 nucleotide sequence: TGTGCCAGCAGTGCAAGCACACGAGGAGAGACCCAGTACTTC.

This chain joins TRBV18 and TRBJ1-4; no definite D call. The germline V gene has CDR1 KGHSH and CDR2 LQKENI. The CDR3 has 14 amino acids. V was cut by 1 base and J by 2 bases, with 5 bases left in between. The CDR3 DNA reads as TGTGCCAGCTCACCACGGCAGACTAATGAAAAACTGTTTTTT. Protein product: CASSPRQTNEKLFF.

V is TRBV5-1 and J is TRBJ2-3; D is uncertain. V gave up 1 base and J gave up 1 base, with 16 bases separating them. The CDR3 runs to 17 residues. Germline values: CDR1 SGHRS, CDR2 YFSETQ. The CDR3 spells CASSLSPDTPGTDTQYF. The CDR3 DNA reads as TGCGCCAGCAGCTTGAGTCCCGACACCCCAGGCACAGATACGCAGTATTTT.

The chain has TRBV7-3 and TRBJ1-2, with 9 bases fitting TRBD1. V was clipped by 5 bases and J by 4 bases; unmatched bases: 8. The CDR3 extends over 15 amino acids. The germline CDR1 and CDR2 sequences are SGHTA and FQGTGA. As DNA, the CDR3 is TGTGCCAGCAGCAAAACAGGGGGCGGTGTCTATGGCTACACCTTC. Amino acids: CASSKTGGGVYGYTF.

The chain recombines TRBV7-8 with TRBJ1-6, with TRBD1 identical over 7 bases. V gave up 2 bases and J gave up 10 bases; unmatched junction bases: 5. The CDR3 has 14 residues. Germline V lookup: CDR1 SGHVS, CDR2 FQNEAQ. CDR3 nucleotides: TGTGCCAGCAGCTTACTAACAGGGGCCTCACCCCTCCACTTT. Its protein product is CASSLLTGASPLHF.